This T cell receptor beta chain originates from a study of blood T cell repertoires in COVID-19. Study overall: COVID-19 samples, acute and convalescent, were from the United States, Italy and Spain. T cells, B-cell-depleted T cells, or PBMCs provided the cDNA or gDNA that served as material.

Study processing details: The assay estimated nucleated cells by amplifying reference gene primers. Measured with immunoSEQ multiplex PCR; TCRdb has only the in-frame clones, and not every one. D and trimming were read from the DNA, whereas the V and J calls and clone size are those reported in that table. The sample has some 100,000 clones; about 86% are singletons. V was cut by 5 bases and J by 5 bases, with 12 bases left in between. The V gene's germline CDR1 is SQVTM and CDR2 ANQGSEA. This CDR3 spans 12 amino acids. The material sequenced was peripheral blood. The V gene is TRBV29-1, the J gene TRBJ2-5, with TRBD2 as a possible D gene (5 bases). The receptor's source is an older man who had recovered from COVID-19. The CDR3 bases are TGCAGCGTTACTAGTCCTGGGGAGACCCAGTACTTC. It translates to CSVTSPGETQYF.